The 27 T cell receptor beta chains below all came from one sample that was sequenced in a study of T cell responses to AZD1222 COVID-19 vaccine. The protocol was immunoSEQ multiplex PCR, while the TCRdb copy is restricted to in-frame clones and leaves out a portion. The top ten hold less than 11% of the sample, which has about 130,000 clones, approximately 89% seen once. The sample consisted of peripheral blood, taken on day 0 of AZD1222 vaccination. The receptors here all came from an adult in good health.

In this sample, this clone turned up once. The chain combines TRBV7-9 with TRBJ2-1, with 15 bases lining up with TRBD2. CDR1 and CDR2 (germline): SEHNR, FQNEAQ (reference sequence). The V and J ends lost 5 bases and 9 bases, in that order; junction bases with no gene match: 5. CDR3 size: 15 residues. The DNA of the CDR3 is TGTGCCAGCAGCAGGACTAGCGGGGGGGCGTTTGAGCAGTTCTTC. Translation gives CASSRTSGGAFEQFF.

The chain combines TRBV28 with TRBJ1-2; TRBD1 aligns across 7 bases. This CDR3 is built from 13 residues. Looked up from germline, CDR1 is MDHEN and CDR2 is SYDVKM. The junction had 7 bases not matched to a gene; V was cut back by 9 bases and J by 3 bases. CDR3 nucleotides: TGTGCCAGTGGGGCAGGGGGGGACTATGGCTACACCTTC. Amino acids: CASGAGGDYGYTF.

This clone has only one observation. Other DNA sequences of this sample code for an identical CDR3. The chain uses TRBV18 and TRBJ2-1; no reliable D call. The V gene lost 4 bases and the J gene lost 5 bases, with 9 bases spanning the gap. CDR1 is KGHSH, CDR2 LQKENI, per germline. The CDR3 is 13 amino acids. The CDR3 sequence: CASSLGQNNEQFF. Written as DNA, the CDR3 is TGTGCCAGCTCACTGGGCCAAAACAATGAGCAGTTCTTC.

V usage is TRBV28 and J usage is TRBJ1-2, with TRBD1 as a possible D gene (6 bases). The CDR3 extends over 17 amino acids. V dropped 5 bases and J dropped 0 bases, with 19 bases sitting between them. From germline, CDR1 is MDHEN and CDR2 SYDVKM. The CDR3 nucleotides are TGTGCCAGCAGTAGCCCCGGTCGGGGGGGCCCTAACTATGGCTACACCTTC. Amino acid sequence: CASSSPGRGGPNYGYTF.

This rearrangement joins TRBV28 to TRBJ1-3; D gene unclear. CDR1 is MDHEN, CDR2 SYDVKM, per germline. The CDR3 has 10 residues. Trimming shortened V by 8 bases and J by 8 bases, and 7 bases separated the two germline ends. The CDR3 region is CASGSHTIYF. In nucleotides, the CDR3 is TGTGCCAGCGGATCGCACACCATATATTTT.

V usage is TRBV4-1 and J usage is TRBJ1-4; TRBD1 agrees at 7 bases. CDR1 is MGHRA, CDR2 YSYEKL, per germline. V was clipped by 2 bases and J by 8 bases; unmatched bases: 8. There are 15 residues in the CDR3. This CDR3 reads CASSQRTGGSEKLFF. In nucleotides, the CDR3 is TGCGCCAGCAGCCAAAGGACAGGAGGAAGCGAAAAACTGTTTTTT.

The chain couples TRBV6-2 or TRBV6-3 to TRBJ1-2; weak D call: TRBD1 (5 bases). The CDR3 runs to 15 residues. Deletions cut 5 bases from V and 0 bases from J, with 13 bases between. Germline values: CDR1 MNHEY, CDR2 SVGEGT. In nucleotides, the CDR3 is TGTGCCAGCAGTCTTGACAGTTCAGCTAACTATGGCTACACCTTC. Protein: CASSLDSSANYGYTF.

The gene calls are TRBV7-2 and TRBJ2-5; D gene uncertain. Germline lookup yields CDR1 SGHTA and CDR2 FQGNSA. V lost 1 base, J lost 1 base, and 4 bases lay in between. This CDR3 has 13 amino acids. The CDR3 region is CASSLVLQETQYF. The CDR3 nucleotides read TGTGCCAGCAGCTTAGTACTCCAAGAGACCCAGTACTTC.

The V gene is TRBV13, the J gene TRBJ1-6; TRBD1 matches 7 bases. Trimming at V came to 2 bases and at J to 9 bases, leaving 4 bases not matched to a gene. Looked up from germline, CDR1 is PRHDT and CDR2 is FYEKMQ (reference sequence). The CDR3 spans 14 residues. The CDR3 sequence is CASSLMTGSSPLHF. The CDR3 region has the DNA TGTGCCAGCAGCTTAATGACAGGGAGTTCACCCCTCCACTTT.

This chain connects TRBV19 to TRBJ2-1; 11 positions agree with TRBD1. The V gene's germline CDR1 is LNHDA and CDR2 SQIVND (reference sequence). The CDR3 totals 15 residues. V trimming: 5 bases; J trimming: 6 bases; junction bases outside the gene matches: 6. The CDR3 reads CASSQDRGLLNEQFF. Here the CDR3 DNA reads TGTGCCAGTAGTCAGGACAGGGGGCTTCTCAATGAGCAGTTCTTC.

This clone appeared a single time. The chain recombines TRBV10-1 with TRBJ1-5, with TRBD1 matching 7 bases. The CDR3 has 17 amino acids. Germline V gene lookup returns CDR1 WNHNN and CDR2 SYGVQD (reference sequence). J gave up 9 bases and V 3 bases, and 17 bases lay outside the gene matches. The CDR3 spells CASSDSRYGTVLWPQHF. CDR3 coding DNA: TGCGCCAGCAGTGACTCTCGTTACGGGACAGTCTTATGGCCCCAGCATTTT.

This chain links TRBV10-3 with TRBJ2-7; 7 bases align to TRBD1. Germline loops: CDR1 ENHRY, CDR2 SYGVKD. This CDR3 comprises 14 residues. V dropped 6 bases and J dropped 4; count of bases not matched to a gene: 9. CDR3 sequence: CAIRTGTALYEQYF. The CDR3 nucleotides read TGTGCCATCAGAACCGGGACAGCACTATACGAGCAGTACTTC.

This chain uses TRBV7-8 with TRBJ2-3; D unclear. V shed 0 bases and J shed 11 bases, with 12 bases lying between them. Germline V gene data show CDR1 as SGHVS and CDR2 as FQNEAQ. The CDR3 is 13 residues long. CDR3 nucleotide sequence: TGTGCCAGCAGCTTAGCCTCCGGTTACGGGCAGTATTTT. Its protein is CASSLASGYGQYF.

V and J are TRBV9 and TRBJ1-2; D gene uncertain. V lost 4 bases and J 4 bases, leaving 20 bases between the germline ends. Germline assignment: CDR1 SGDLS and CDR2 YYNGEE. This CDR3 is 16 amino acids long. This CDR3 is CASSSQGRGTGYGYTF. CDR3 coding DNA: TGTGCCAGCAGCTCCCAAGGGAGAGGCACTGGCTATGGCTACACCTTC.

The chain joins TRBV9 to TRBJ2-1; 7 bases are shared with TRBD1. From germline, CDR1 is SGDLS and CDR2 YYNGEE. V lost 3 bases to trimming and J lost 1 base; unmatched junction nucleotides: 4. CDR3 length: 15 residues. The CDR3 loop reads CASSAETGSYNEQFF. The CDR3 region has the DNA TGTGCCAGCAGCGCCGAGACAGGGTCCTACAATGAGCAGTTCTTC.

The chain recombines TRBV3-1 (or the pseudogene TRBV3-2) with TRBJ1-2; 10 nucleotides agree with TRBD1. CDR3 length: 13 residues. V shed 4 bases and J 7 bases; nucleotides not matched to a gene: 3. Looked up from germline, CDR1 is LGHDT and CDR2 is YNNKEL (reference sequence). The CDR3 here is CASSRGQGSGYTF. The CDR3 DNA sequence: TGTGCCAGCAGCCGGGGACAGGGGTCTGGCTACACCTTC.

CDR3: CASSPQTGFTEAFF. The DNA for the CDR3 is TGTGCCAGCTCACCCCAGACAGGGTTCACTGAAGCTTTCTTT. The gene calls are TRBV18 and TRBJ1-1; 7 bases match TRBD1. Trimming took 3 bases from V and 4 from J; bases not matched to a gene: 5. The CDR3 consists of 14 residues. Germline CDR1 KGHSH, CDR2 LQKENI.

The CDR3 loop is CASRREREAFF. The CDR3 coding sequence is TGTGCCAGCAGAAGAGAGCGGGAAGCTTTCTTT. The chain is built from TRBV6-4 and TRBJ1-1; D is unresolved. In germline, CDR1 is MRHNA, CDR2 SNTAGT. V shed 6 bases and J shed 8 bases, with 10 bases lying between them. The CDR3 sequence is 11 residues long.

This clone was counted only a few times. This rearrangement joins TRBV2 to TRBJ1-2; TRBD1 agrees at 8 bases. Germline V CDR1 and CDR2: SNHLY, FYNNEI. The CDR3 is made up of 15 amino acids. V shed 1 base and J 0 bases; nucleotides not matched to a gene: 1. The CDR3 DNA sequence: TGTGCCAGCAGTGAAGGGACAGGGCCTAACTATGGCTACACCTTC. Amino acids: CASSEGTGPNYGYTF.

This chain joins TRBV3-1 (or the pseudogene TRBV3-2) and TRBJ2-7; D gene uncertain. Per germline, CDR1 LGHDT and CDR2 YNNKEL (reference sequence). CDR3 size: 12 residues. V lost 6 bases and J lost 3, with 9 bases in between. The CDR3 sequence: CASRNIGYEQYF. The CDR3 bases are TGTGCCAGCAGGAACATAGGCTACGAGCAGTACTTC.

The chain recombines TRBV11-1 with TRBJ2-3; perhaps TRBD2 as D (6 bases). CDR3 length: 15 amino acids. Trimming took 8 bases from V and 4 from J, leaving 19 bases between them. The germline CDR1 and CDR2 sequences are SGHAT and FQDESV (reference sequence). CDR3 coding DNA: TGTGCCAGCCGCAGGCTAGAGGAGGGGCCAGATACGCAGTATTTT. This encodes CASRRLEEGPDTQYF. Variable domain in full (rest from reference TRBV11-1 and TRBJ2-3): EAEVAQSPRYKITEKSQAVAFWCDPISGHATLYWYRQILGQGPELLVQFQDESVVDDSQLPKDRFSAERLKGVDSTLKIQPAELGDSAMYLCASRRLEEGPDTQYFGPGTRLTVL.

The chain uses TRBV29-1 and TRBJ1-1; possible D gene TRBD1, 5 bases. The CDR3 has 12 residues. Trimming shortened V by 7 bases and J by 3 bases, and 12 bases separated the two germline ends. Germline assignment: CDR1 SQVTM and CDR2 ANQGSEA. This CDR3 reads CSGGIGDTEAFF. The CDR3, as DNA: TGCAGCGGGGGGATAGGAGACACTGAAGCTTTCTTT. Together with reference TRBV29-1 and TRBJ1-1, the CDR3 gives the full variable domain: SAVISQKPSRDICQRGTSLTIQCQVDSQVTMMFWYRQQPGQSLTLIATANQGSEATYESGFVIDKFPISRPNLTFSTLTVSNMSPEDSSIYLCSGGIGDTEAFFGQGTRLTVV.

The chain is built from TRBV18 and TRBJ1-2; TRBD1 aligns across 11 bases. This CDR3 is 15 amino acids long. Germline loops: CDR1 KGHSH, CDR2 LQKENI. With V trimmed by 3 bases and J by 6 bases, 6 bases remained unmatched. CDR3 sequence (DNA): TGTGCCAGCTCACCTACAGGACAGGGGGCAGATGGCTACACCTTC. Its translation: CASSPTGQGADGYTF.

The genes are TRBV16 and TRBJ2-2, with D possibly being TRBD1 (5 bases). The CDR3 length is 15 residues. CDR1 is KGHSY, CDR2 FQNENV, per germline. V was shortened by 3 bases and J by 0 bases, with 8 bases between the two germline ends. CDR3 coding DNA: TGTGCCAGCAGCCAGGCAGGGCCGAACACCGGGGAGCTGTTTTTT. Translating gives CASSQAGPNTGELFF.

This clone was seen only once. V gene TRBV5-1 combines with J gene TRBJ2-1; 11 bases are shared with TRBD2. From germline, CDR1 is SGHRS and CDR2 YFSETQ. The CDR3 length is 15 residues. Germline trimming cut 2 bases from V and 8 bases from J; bases unmatched to any gene: 6. CDR3 region: CASSLLAGVIDEQFF. CDR3 sequence (DNA): TGCGCCAGCAGCTTACTAGCGGGGGTAATAGATGAGCAGTTCTTC.

The rearrangement joins TRBV5-4 to TRBJ2-1, with 7 bases matching TRBD1. V lost 3 bases and J lost 10; bases outside the gene matches: 13. The germline CDR1 and CDR2 sequences are SGHNT and YYREEE (reference sequence). This CDR3 region has 15 residues. The CDR3 nucleotides are TGTGCCAGCAGCTCCACGACAGGGTCAGCCGAGGAGCAGTTCTTC. Amino acids: CASSSTTGSAEEQFF.

This chain uses TRBV7-8 with TRBJ1-2; TRBD1 matches at 12 bases. CDR1 is SGHVS, CDR2 FQNEAQ, per germline. This CDR3 contains 14 residues. After removal of 5 bases from V and 7 bases from J, the junction contained 5 bases not matched to a gene. CDR3 residues: CASSGGTGGVGYTF. In DNA, the CDR3 is TGTGCCAGCAGCGGAGGGACAGGGGGCGTTGGCTACACCTTC.